The present entry profiles one T cell receptor beta chain with its context. Its antigen is currently not known. The input lacks base qualities; no much larger clone sits a single base away. The data originate from a study of OX40 agonist ivuxolimab in advanced cancers. Background for the entire study: Ivuxolimab was a fully human IgG2 agonistic monoclonal antibody targeting the costimulatory receptor OX40 (CD134). Intravenous ivuxolimab was administered to patients every 2 weeks at six dose levels: 0.01, 0.1, 0.3, 1.5, 3 and 10 mg/kg. Among the approximately 50 dose-escalation patients, 19 had hepatocellular carcinoma, approximately 15 melanoma, 9 renal cell carcinoma and 9 head and neck cancer. A male proportion of roughly 80% and a mean age of 60 years, ranging from roughly 23 to 80, were recorded for the dose-escalation cohort. Prior anti-PD-1, anti-PD-L1 or anti-CTLA-4 therapy was permitted, and checkpoint inhibitors had been received by more than 35% of dose-escalation patients. Three dose-escalation patients achieved partial responses, one with hepatocellular carcinoma and two with cutaneous melanoma. The purpose of peripheral TCRbeta sequencing was to test whether ivuxolimab changed TCR sequence diversity and led to clonal T-cell expansion. The paper covers the monotherapy dose-escalation part of the phase I ivuxolimab trial, which included N of about 56 patients. General findings and caveats noted by the study authors: Antigen specificity was not determined for the clonally expanded peripheral T cells. At doses from 0.1 to 3.0 mg/kg, clonal expansion was seen in both CD4+ and CD8+ blood T cells between baseline and week 6. Low levels of normalized T-cell clonal expansion were also seen in some patients who did not respond. After ivuxolimab, more expanded clones were found on average in CD8+ T cells than in CD4+ T cells. Partial responders in the 0.1-3.0 mg/kg groups had among the lowest normalized peripheral clonal expansion, especially among CD8+ T cells.

Genomic DNA was isolated from the sorted cells so that the TCRbeta CDR3 region could be sequenced. The immunoSEQ Assay was used to sequence the TCRbeta CDR3 regions. Held by TCRdb, this immuneACCESS table contains in-frame sequences only and omits some clones. Under half of the omission traces to an unresolved V gene where checked; the cause of the rest is unknown. The sample table holds 100,000 to 120,000 clones, of which roughly nine tenths were seen once. About 0.25% of the sample is held by the ten biggest clonotypes. CDR1 and CDR2 are read off the germline V gene as SGHTA and FQGTGA. The CDR3 runs 16 residues from the cysteine to the phenylalanine. Only the CDR3 portion is preserved as DNA: 48 bases, with reading frame beginning at the first base. V sheds 5 bases and J sheds 2 bases, leaving 18 bases between their ends. The trial excluded patients who had a history of autoimmune disease or were on systemic immunosuppression. Peripheral blood for TCR sequencing was collected from all dose cohorts at baseline, on cycle 4 day 1, and on cycle 7 day 1. Samples were obtained from an open-label, multicenter, first-in-human phase I dose-escalation trial of ivuxolimab. Adults with locally advanced or metastatic melanoma, renal cell, hepatocellular, or head and neck squamous cell carcinoma were enrolled in the trial. Before TCR sequencing, CD4+ and CD8+ T cells were separately sorted from peripheral blood.

This sample comprised CD4+ or CD8+ T cells sorted from blood, obtained in a trial of the OX40 agonist ivuxolimab. The clonotype was recovered from an adult with an advanced solid tumor such as melanoma, head and neck, liver or kidney cancer. The sequence links TRBV7-3 to TRBJ1-1; a tentative D call is TRBD1 (6 bases match). CDR3 reads: CASSPGSGTPNTEAFF. The nucleotides read TGTGCCAGCAGCCCGGGGAGCGGGACACCAAACACTGAAGCTTTCTTT.